The 13 T cell receptor beta chains below all came from one sample that was sequenced in a study of T cell changes during pregnancy in multiple sclerosis. TCRdb's copy holds only in-frame clones and misses some; the assay was immunoSEQ multiplex PCR. The data hold some 110,000 clones, with around 90% observed a single time. Specimen: peripheral blood, collected before pregnancy. The receptors shown here come from a female donor with multiple sclerosis, enrolled in a pregnancy study.

In regard to this clone: The sample has other DNA sequences that encode this CDR3 too. The chain combines TRBV6-4 with TRBJ2-3; 8 bases are shared with TRBD2. Germline V lookup: CDR1 MRHNA, CDR2 SNTAGT. The V segment lost 3 bases and the J segment 3 bases; nucleotides outside the gene matches: 2. This CDR3 contains 14 residues. For the CDR3, the DNA is TGTGCCAGCAGTGAGGCGGGAGGTACAGATACGCAGTATTTT. This encodes CASSEAGGTDTQYF.

The rearrangement uses TRBV5-1 and TRBJ2-5; D unresolved. Deletions cut 1 base from V and 1 base from J, with 11 bases between. The CDR3 totals 15 residues. Germline V gene data show CDR1 as SGHRS and CDR2 as YFSETQ. The CDR3 is CASSLSRLPQETQYF. Written as DNA, the CDR3 is TGCGCCAGCAGCTTGTCTAGGCTACCCCAAGAGACCCAGTACTTC.

The rearrangement links TRBV6-6 to TRBJ2-1; 7 nucleotides match TRBD2. Germline V CDR1 and CDR2: MNHNY, SVGAGI (reference sequence). This CDR3 contains 15 residues. Trimming took 8 bases from V and 4 from J; bases not matched to a gene: 11. The CDR3 here is CASVPQTGGYNEQFF. The CDR3 coding sequence is TGTGCCAGCGTACCCCAGACGGGGGGTTACAATGAGCAGTTCTTC.

The J gene is TRBJ2-2, the V gene TRBV9, with D possibly matching TRBD2 (5 bases). The V and J ends lost 0 bases and 4 bases respectively, with 13 bases between them. CDR1 is SGDLS and CDR2 is YYNGEE in the germline V gene. This CDR3 spans 16 amino acids. The CDR3 bases are TGTGCCAGCAGCGTAGGTCGGACTCCGGGCACCGGGGAGCTGTTTTTT. It encodes CASSVGRTPGTGELFF.

This sequence joins TRBV28 and TRBJ1-4; D might be TRBD1 (6 bases). Germline lookup yields CDR1 MDHEN and CDR2 SYDVKM. The CDR3 runs 14 residues. V was trimmed by 4 bases and J by 7 bases, leaving 13 bases between them. The DNA of the CDR3 is TGTGCCAGCAGTTGGGGCAGGGGTGGTGAAAAACTGTTTTTT. This translates into CASSWGRGGEKLFF.

The chain couples TRBV29-1 to TRBJ2-7, with TRBD2 matching over 10 bases. The J segment lost 0 bases and the V segment lost 7 bases, leaving 0 bases of the junction unmatched. Looked up from germline, CDR1 is SQVTM and CDR2 is ANQGSEA. The CDR3 sequence is 12 residues long. CDR3 protein: CSGLAGSYEQYF. The CDR3 DNA sequence: TGCAGCGGACTAGCGGGCTCCTACGAGCAGTACTTC.

The chain is built from TRBV4-1 and TRBJ2-1; maybe TRBD2 (6 bases). V lost 1 base, J lost 3 bases, and 10 bases lay in between. The CDR3 runs to 15 residues. Germline values: CDR1 MGHRA, CDR2 YSYEKL. This CDR3 reads CASSQVTGDYNEQFF. The DNA of the CDR3 is TGCGCCAGCAGCCAAGTGACGGGAGACTACAATGAGCAGTTCTTC.

The chain recombines TRBV15 with TRBJ2-5; D is perhaps TRBD2 (6 bases). The CDR3 has 14 residues. Germline V gene data show CDR1 as LNHNV and CDR2 as YYDKDF (reference sequence). Trimming shortened V by 0 bases and J by 4 bases, and 9 bases separated the two germline ends. The CDR3 loop is CATSRDLAAETQYF. In DNA form, the CDR3 reads TGTGCCACCAGCAGAGATTTAGCGGCAGAGACCCAGTACTTC.

CDR3: CASSLGVTGNTIYF. The CDR3 nucleotides are TGTGCCAGCAGCTTAGGAGTAACTGGAAACACCATATATTTT. The chain combines TRBV11-2 with TRBJ1-3, with D unclear. Trimming took off 1 base at V and 2 bases at J, with 6 bases between the two ends. There are 14 residues in the CDR3. Germline loops: CDR1 SGHAT, CDR2 FQNNGV.

The count of this clone is one. DNA of the CDR3: TGTGCCAGCAGCTTAATTGACAGAGAGAACTATGGCTACACCTTC. Translation: CASSLIDRENYGYTF. V gene TRBV7-2 combines with J gene TRBJ1-2; D perhaps matches TRBD1 (5 bases). This CDR3 comprises 15 residues. V lost 2 bases and J lost 2, with 12 bases in between. Germline lookup yields CDR1 SGHTA and CDR2 FQGNSA. Full variable domain (outside the CDR3, taken from reference TRBV7-2 and TRBJ1-2): GAGVSQSPSNKVTEKGKDVELRCDPISGHTALYWYRQSLGQGLEFLIYFQGNSAPDKSGLPSDRFSAERTGGSVSTLTIQRTQQEDSAVYLCASSLIDRENYGYTFGSGTRLTVV.

The CDR3 region is CASSLNRMNTEAFF. The CDR3 nucleotides are TGCGCCAGCAGCTTAAACAGGATGAACACTGAAGCTTTCTTT. The V and J genes are TRBV5-1 and TRBJ1-1; the D gene is possibly TRBD1 (5 bases). V gave up 2 bases and J gave up 0 bases, with 8 bases separating them. Germline values: CDR1 SGHRS, CDR2 YFSETQ. The CDR3 spans 14 residues.

V and J are TRBV7-8 and TRBJ2-1, with 7 bases identical to TRBD1. The CDR3 covers 15 residues. J gave up 3 bases and V 5 bases, and 7 bases lay outside the gene matches. The germline CDR1 and CDR2 sequences are SGHVS and FQNEAQ. The chain's CDR3 is CASSTLGQSYNEQFF. The CDR3 DNA follows: TGTGCCAGCAGCACCTTGGGACAGAGCTACAATGAGCAGTTCTTC.

As DNA, the CDR3 is TGTGCCAGCAGTTACAAGGCCCACCACAGCCTCTATGGCTACACCTTC. Translating gives CASSYKAHHSLYGYTF. V gene TRBV6-5 combines with J gene TRBJ1-2; D call uncertain. V was clipped by 2 bases and J by 4 bases, with 17 bases between them. Germline-derived CDR1 and CDR2 are MNHEY and SVGAGI. This CDR3 spans 16 amino acids.